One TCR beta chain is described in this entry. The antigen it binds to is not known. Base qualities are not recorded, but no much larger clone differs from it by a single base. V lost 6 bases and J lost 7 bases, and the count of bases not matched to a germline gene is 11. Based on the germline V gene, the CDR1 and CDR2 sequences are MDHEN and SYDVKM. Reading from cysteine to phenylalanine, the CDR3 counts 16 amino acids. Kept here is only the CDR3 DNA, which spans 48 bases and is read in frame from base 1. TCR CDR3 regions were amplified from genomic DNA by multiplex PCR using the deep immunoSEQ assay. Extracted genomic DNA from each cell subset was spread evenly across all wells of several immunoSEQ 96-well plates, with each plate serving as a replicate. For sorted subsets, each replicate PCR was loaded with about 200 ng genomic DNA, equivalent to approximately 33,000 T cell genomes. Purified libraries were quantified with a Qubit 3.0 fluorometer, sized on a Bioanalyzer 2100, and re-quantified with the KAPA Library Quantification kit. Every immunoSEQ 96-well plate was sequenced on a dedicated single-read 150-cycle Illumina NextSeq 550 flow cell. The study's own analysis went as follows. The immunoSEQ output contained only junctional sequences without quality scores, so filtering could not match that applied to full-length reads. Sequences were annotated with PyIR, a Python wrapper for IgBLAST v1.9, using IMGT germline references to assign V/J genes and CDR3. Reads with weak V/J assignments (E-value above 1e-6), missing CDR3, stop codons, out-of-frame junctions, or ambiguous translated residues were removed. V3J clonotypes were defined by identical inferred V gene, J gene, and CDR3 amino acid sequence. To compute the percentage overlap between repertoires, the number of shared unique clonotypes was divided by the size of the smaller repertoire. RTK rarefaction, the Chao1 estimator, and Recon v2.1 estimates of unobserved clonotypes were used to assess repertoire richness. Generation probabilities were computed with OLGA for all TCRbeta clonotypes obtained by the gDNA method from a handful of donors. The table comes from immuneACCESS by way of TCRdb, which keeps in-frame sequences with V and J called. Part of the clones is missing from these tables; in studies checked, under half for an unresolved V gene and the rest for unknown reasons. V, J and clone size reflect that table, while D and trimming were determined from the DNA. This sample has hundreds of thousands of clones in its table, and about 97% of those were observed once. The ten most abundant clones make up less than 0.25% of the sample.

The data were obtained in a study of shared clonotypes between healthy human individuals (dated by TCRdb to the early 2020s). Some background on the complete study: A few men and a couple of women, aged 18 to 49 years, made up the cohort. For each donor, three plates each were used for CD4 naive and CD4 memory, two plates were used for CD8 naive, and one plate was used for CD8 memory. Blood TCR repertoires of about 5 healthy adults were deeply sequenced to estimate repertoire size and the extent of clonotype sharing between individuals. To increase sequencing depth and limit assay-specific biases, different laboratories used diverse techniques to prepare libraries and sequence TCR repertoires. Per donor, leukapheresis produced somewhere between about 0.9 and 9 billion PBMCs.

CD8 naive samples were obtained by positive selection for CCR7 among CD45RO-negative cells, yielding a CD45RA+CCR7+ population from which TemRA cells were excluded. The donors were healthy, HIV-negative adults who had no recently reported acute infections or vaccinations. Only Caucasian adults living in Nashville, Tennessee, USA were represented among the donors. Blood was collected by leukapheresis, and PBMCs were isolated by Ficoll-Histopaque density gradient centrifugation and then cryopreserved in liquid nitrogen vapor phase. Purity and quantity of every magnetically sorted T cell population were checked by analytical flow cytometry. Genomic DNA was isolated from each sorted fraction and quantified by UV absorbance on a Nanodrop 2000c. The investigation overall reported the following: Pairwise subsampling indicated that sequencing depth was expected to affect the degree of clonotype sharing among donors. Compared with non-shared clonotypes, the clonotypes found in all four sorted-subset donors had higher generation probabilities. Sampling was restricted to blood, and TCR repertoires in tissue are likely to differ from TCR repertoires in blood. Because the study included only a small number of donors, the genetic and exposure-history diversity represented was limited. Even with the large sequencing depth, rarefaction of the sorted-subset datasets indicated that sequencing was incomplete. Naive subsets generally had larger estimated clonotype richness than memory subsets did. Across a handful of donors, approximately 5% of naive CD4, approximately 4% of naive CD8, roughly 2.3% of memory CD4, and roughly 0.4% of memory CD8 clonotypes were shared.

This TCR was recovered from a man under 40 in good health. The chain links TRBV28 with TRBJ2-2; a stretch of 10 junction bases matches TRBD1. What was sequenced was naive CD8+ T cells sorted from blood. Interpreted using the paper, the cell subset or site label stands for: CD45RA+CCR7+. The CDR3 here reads CASSPGQGMRYGELFF. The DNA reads TGTGCCAGCAGCCCGGGACAGGGGATGCGATACGGGGAGCTGTTTTTT.